The sequence of this TCR beta chain was determined in a study of blood T cell repertoires in COVID-19. Study at large: Acute-phase and convalescent COVID-19 samples originated in the United States, Italy and Spain. T cells, B-cell-depleted T cells, or PBMCs provided the cDNA or gDNA that served as material.

In the original workflow: Reference gene primer amplification yielded estimated nucleated cell counts. Libraries were prepared by immunoSEQ multiplex PCR; TCRdb keeps only in-frame clonotypes and omits some of them. That table supplies the V and J calls and clone size; D and trimming were determined from the DNA. The sample has 150,000 to 200,000 clones, over 85% seen once; the top ten hold about 5%. This CDR3 comprises 14 residues. Germline assignment: CDR1 SGHVS and CDR2 FQNEAQ. Trimming cost V 5 bases and J 1 base, with 9 bases left between them. This sequence originates from a woman aged 45-59 years with acute or convalescent COVID-19. Sequencing input: peripheral blood. J is TRBJ1-3 and V is TRBV7-8; D call uncertain. This CDR3 is CASSRRDSGNTIYF. Written as DNA, the CDR3 is TGTGCCAGCAGCCGGCGAGATTCTGGAAACACCATATATTTT.